The clone carrying this T cell receptor (beta chain) has just a few counts. Its antigen is not identified. CDR3 length equals 16 residues. CDR1 is SGHVS, CDR2 FNYEAQ, per germline. Trimming cost V 2 bases and J 7 bases, with 18 bases left between them. This sample is drawn from a study of T-cell reconstitution after alpha-beta-depleted transplantation in children. Study observations and caveats: Surviving recipient T cells and intrathymic progenitors accounted for some patients' high TCRbeta diversity at day 60. The origin of alpha-beta T cells about two months after transplant was reportedly several hundred expanded graft clones. Hyperexpanded clones declined; after one year, newly produced T cells mostly supplied diversity.

Molecular barcoding with unique molecular identifiers was used for the TCRbeta library. Each CDR3 protein is one row after TCRdb ran MiXCR on the PCR reads. The repertoire holds 330,000 or so distinct CDR3 sequences, with around 7.1% as singletons. This specimen consisted of peripheral blood, obtained 360 days after TCRalphabeta/CD19-depleted stem cell transplant. The rearrangement uses TRBV7-6 and TRBJ2-1; a weak D match, TRBD2 (5 bases). This clonotype originated in a female patient between 2 and 10 years old who had a stem cell transplant for Fanconi anemia, so the T cells may come from the graft donor. CDR3 loop: CASSLTTGGSGNEQFF. The CDR3 coding sequence is TGTGCCAGCAGCTTAACGACCGGCGGTTCGGGGAATGAGCAGTTCTTC.